This T cell receptor beta chain derives from a study of blood T cells in healthy people across ages. Study results and caveats: Older age coincided with a roughly linear decline in TCR beta diversity per million T cells.

CDR1 and CDR2 (germline): SGHRS, YFSETQ. The CDR3 has 15 residues. The ends were cut back, 0 bases at V and 4 bases at J, with 12 bases in the middle. The use of a sample-barcoded 5' primer and a J-beta primer mix characterized a second PCR of roughly 7 to 11 cycles. TCRdb re-derived calls from the 5' RACE reads in MiXCR, one entry per CDR3 protein. The sample includes some 900,000 distinct CDR3 sequences, roughly 48% of them seen just once. Concerning this clonotype itself: The antigen remains undetermined.

Specimen: blood. V is TRBV5-1 and J is TRBJ2-3; unclear D gene. The sequence was collected from a man younger than 45 in good health. CDR3 coding DNA: TGCGCCAGCAGCTTGGGGACCCCCTTCTCAGATACGCAGTATTTT. Translating gives CASSLGTPFSDTQYF.